Presented here are 27 T cell receptor beta chains from one specimen sequenced in a study of CD8+ T cells in alopecia areata. Sequencing relied on a cDNA template that was reverse transcribed from extracted RNA. Measured with immunoSEQ multiplex PCR; TCRdb has only the in-frame clones, and not every one. The data show 150,000 to 160,000 clones, 40% to 65% seen once. Material: CD8+ T cells sorted from blood, obtained at week 0. Source of these receptors: a human donor with alopecia areata.

The genes are TRBV29-1 and TRBJ2-7; D remains unclear. Looked up from germline, CDR1 is SQVTM and CDR2 is ANQGSEA. V was trimmed by 3 bases and J by 3 bases, leaving 9 bases between them. This CDR3 has 12 amino acids. The CDR3 region is CSVEDESYEQYF. As DNA, the CDR3 is TGCAGCGTTGAGGACGAAAGCTACGAGCAGTACTTC.

This clone occurred a few times. The chain recombines TRBV12-5 with TRBJ1-1; D ambiguous. Germline V gene data show CDR1 as LGHNT and CDR2 as FRNRAP. V gave up 6 bases and J gave up 8 bases, with 7 bases separating them. The CDR3 consists of 10 residues. The CDR3 region has the DNA TGTGCTAGTGGACAGCCAGAAGCTTTCTTT. Amino acid sequence: CASGQPEAFF.

As for this clone: A far more abundant clone sits one base away, making this likely a read error. The same CDR3 can be traced to other DNA sequences in this sample. The chain is built from TRBV5-1 and TRBJ2-7; the match to TRBD1 covers 12 bases. Per germline, CDR1 SGHRS and CDR2 YFSETQ. The J segment lost 2 bases and the V segment lost 1 base, leaving 1 base of the junction unmatched. This CDR3 region has 15 residues. The CDR3 sequence is CASSLRDRGPYEQYF. The CDR3, as DNA: TGCGCCAGCAGCTTGAGGGACAGGGGGCCCTACGAGCAGTACTTC.

V is TRBV7-2 and J is TRBJ1-2; D is uncertain. CDR1 is SGHTA and CDR2 is FQGNSA in the germline V gene. The V end was cut by 1 base, the J end by 5 bases, with 5 bases between. This CDR3 region has 12 residues. This chain's CDR3 is CASSLGTYGYTF. The CDR3, as DNA: TGTGCCAGCAGCTTAGGAACGTATGGCTACACCTTC.

Remarks on this clone: Other DNA sequences from this sample encode an identical CDR3 as well. The chain recombines TRBV30 with TRBJ1-1; unclear D gene. Trimming took 5 bases from V and 0 from J, leaving 7 bases between them. CDR3 size: 12 residues. Germline CDR1 reads GTSNPN; CDR2 reads SVGIG (reference sequence). Written as DNA, the CDR3 is TGTGCCTGGTCAGTACTGAACACTGAAGCTTTCTTT. Translating gives CAWSVLNTEAFF.

This rearrangement joins TRBV29-1 to TRBJ1-2; D gene uncertain. CDR1 is SQVTM, CDR2 ANQGSEA, per germline. V lost 3 bases to trimming and J lost 4 bases, with 9 bases between them. This CDR3 is 12 amino acids long. CDR3 DNA sequence: TGCAGCGTTGATGTAGGAATCTATGGCTACACCTTC. Amino acids: CSVDVGIYGYTF.

This clone was seen a handful of times. This chain uses TRBV29-1 with TRBJ1-2; 7 bases are a match to TRBD1. The junction had 6 bases not matched to a gene; V was cut back by 6 bases and J by 8 bases. There are 11 residues in the CDR3. Germline CDR1 is SQVTM and CDR2 is ANQGSEA. CDR3 amino acids: CSVVSGGGYTF. The CDR3 DNA sequence: TGCAGCGTCGTCTCAGGGGGGGGCTACACCTTC.

CDR3 nucleotide sequence: TGCGCCAGCAGCCAAGAGGGGGCGGACGGGGAGACCCAGTACTTC. Its translation: CASSQEGADGETQYF. J is TRBJ2-5 and V is TRBV4-3; tentatively, D is TRBD1 (6 bases). Trimming took 0 bases from V and 5 from J, leaving 13 bases between them. Germline V lookup: CDR1 LGHNA, CDR2 YSLEER. The CDR3 runs 15 residues.

This clone was picked up a small number of times. The chain uses TRBV30 and TRBJ2-2; D is unclear. CDR3 length equals 10 residues. Germline V gives CDR1 GTSNPN, CDR2 SVGIG (reference sequence). V lost 3 bases to trimming and J lost 6 bases, with 2 bases between them. The CDR3 loop is CAWSAGELFF. The CDR3 DNA reads TGTGCCTGGAGCGCCGGGGAGCTGTTTTTT.

This clone was seen only a few times. The gene calls are TRBV7-9 and TRBJ2-2; D perhaps matches TRBD1 (5 bases). Trimming cost V 3 bases and J 2 bases, with 16 bases left between them. CDR3 length: 17 residues. Germline loops: CDR1 SEHNR, CDR2 FQNEAQ (reference sequence). Here the CDR3 DNA reads TGTGCCAGCAGCTTGGGGCCCGGGCAGGGAAACACCGGGGAGCTGTTTTTT. Translation: CASSLGPGQGNTGELFF.

The chain is built from TRBV27 and TRBJ2-1, with D perhaps matching TRBD1 (5 bases). The germline CDR1 and CDR2 sequences are MNHEY and SMNVEV (reference sequence). The V and J ends lost 6 bases and 1 base respectively, with 13 bases between them. The CDR3 sequence is 15 residues long. CDR3 in DNA: TGTGCCAGCAGCCAGACAGAGTTTTCCTACAATGAGCAGTTCTTC. Protein sequence: CASSQTEFSYNEQFF.

This clone came up a few times. The CDR3 DNA reads as TGTGCCAGCAGCTCGGGTAGTTCCTACGAGCAGTACTTC. It is translated as CASSSGSSYEQYF. The chain links TRBV5-6 to TRBJ2-7; unclear D gene. The germline gives CDR1 SGHDT, CDR2 YYEEEE. The length of the CDR3 is 13 residues. The V gene lost 3 bases and the J gene lost 1 base, with 8 bases spanning the gap. The whole variable domain, filled in from reference TRBV5-6 and TRBJ2-7, reads DAGVTQSPTHLIKTRGQQVTLRCSPKSGHDTVSWYQQALGQGPQFIFQYYEEEERQRGNFPDRFSGHQFPNYSSELNVNALLLGDSALYLCASSSGSSYEQYFGPGTRLTVT.

This clone has more than one count but fewer than ten. The chain combines TRBV29-1 with TRBJ1-2, with D possibly TRBD1 on 6 matching bases. Germline CDR1 is SQVTM and CDR2 is ANQGSEA. CDR3 size: 13 residues. The ends were cut back, 6 bases at V and 5 bases at J, with 16 bases in the middle. CDR3: CSVFRGWFYGYTF. CDR3 DNA sequence: TGCAGCGTCTTCAGGGGATGGTTTTATGGCTACACCTTC.

CDR3 DNA: TGTGCCAGCAGTCCGACAGGGTTTGCAGATACGCAGTATTTT. Its protein product is CASSPTGFADTQYF. This chain links TRBV6-5 with TRBJ2-3; 7 bases map to TRBD1. V shed 5 bases and J 4 bases; nucleotides not matched to a gene: 6. Per the germline V gene, CDR1 is MNHEY and CDR2 is SVGAGI. This CDR3 region has 14 residues.

This clone was recorded once. The rearrangement joins TRBV21-1 to TRBJ1-2. TRBV21-1 corresponds to a pseudogene. The CDR3 extends over 14 amino acids. DNA for the CDR3: TGTGCCAGCAGCAAGCGCGTAGAGGGCTATGGCTACACCTTC. Its translation: CASSKRVEGYGYTF.

The rearrangement links TRBV29-1 to TRBJ2-1; perhaps D is TRBD1 or TRBD2 (6 bases each). Trimming stripped 4 bases from V and 3 bases from J, with 13 bases between. Germline V gives CDR1 SQVTM, CDR2 ANQGSEA. The CDR3 runs to 14 residues. The CDR3 DNA follows: TGCAGCGTTGGGGCACAGGGAGGCTACAATGAGCAGTTCTTC. Residues: CSVGAQGGYNEQFF.

The chain recombines TRBV6-5 with TRBJ2-5, with D perhaps matching TRBD1 (5 bases). This CDR3 is built from 15 residues. Germline V gene lookup returns CDR1 MNHEY and CDR2 SVGAGI. V was shortened by 0 bases and J by 0 bases, with 8 bases between the two germline ends. The DNA for the CDR3 is TGTGCCAGCAGTTACTCTAGGGGTAACCAAGAGACCCAGTACTTC. Translating it yields CASSYSRGNQETQYF.

The chain employs TRBV5-6 and TRBJ2-1, with a weak D call TRBD2 (5 bases). This CDR3 contains 14 residues. The germline V gene encodes CDR1 SGHDT and CDR2 YYEEEE. The V end was cut by 3 bases, the J end by 1 base, with 8 bases between. The CDR3 loop is CASSSAGSYNEQFF. CDR3 DNA sequence: TGTGCCAGCAGCTCCGCGGGTTCCTACAATGAGCAGTTCTTC.

This chain links TRBV30 with TRBJ1-1; D unclear. V dropped 2 bases and J dropped 0 bases, with 10 bases sitting between them. This CDR3 region has 14 residues. Germline V CDR1 and CDR2: GTSNPN, SVGIG (reference sequence). CDR3 loop: CAWSPPGLNTEAFF. In DNA form, the CDR3 reads TGTGCCTGGAGTCCCCCAGGATTGAACACTGAAGCTTTCTTT.

This clone was detected many times. The chain has TRBV11-3 and TRBJ2-1, with 9 bases that match TRBD2. Germline V gene lookup returns CDR1 SGHNT and CDR2 YENEEA. With V trimmed by 5 bases and J by 6 bases, 14 bases remained unmatched. The CDR3 totals 17 residues. CDR3 in amino acids: CASSLKPLGTSRNEQFF. The CDR3 DNA reads TGTGCCAGCAGCCTAAAACCATTGGGGACTAGCCGCAATGAGCAGTTCTTC.

The chain joins TRBV30 to TRBJ1-1; maybe TRBD1 (5 bases). The ends were cut back, 0 bases at V and 8 bases at J, with 13 bases in the middle. The germline gives CDR1 GTSNPN, CDR2 SVGIG (reference sequence). CDR3 length: 13 amino acids. The DNA for the CDR3 is TGTGCCTGGAGTGTTGGTCAGGGATCCGAAGCTTTCTTT. Translation gives CAWSVGQGSEAFF.

This chain links TRBV5-6 with TRBJ2-6; no firm D call. Germline CDR1 SGHDT, CDR2 YYEEEE. The V end was cut by 3 bases, the J end by 0 bases, with 10 bases between. CDR3 size: 16 residues. The CDR3 nucleotides are TGTGCCAGCAGCTCGGCCGGCAGCTCTGGGGCCAACGTCCTGACTTTC. Translating gives CASSSAGSSGANVLTF.

The chain links TRBV30 to TRBJ1-6, with 8 bases identical to TRBD1. CDR1 is GTSNPN and CDR2 is SVGIG in the germline V gene (reference sequence). CDR3 length: 13 residues. Losses at the gene ends were 2 bases for V and 9 bases for J; bases not matched to a gene: 3. The CDR3 coding sequence is TGTGCCTGGAGTCCGACAGGGGCTTCACCCCTCCACTTT. Translating it yields CAWSPTGASPLHF.

The chain combines TRBV5-1 with TRBJ2-1; 11 bases map to TRBD2. This CDR3 has 15 residues. The germline gives CDR1 SGHRS, CDR2 YFSETQ. V gave up 6 bases and J gave up 4 bases; unmatched junction bases: 6. CDR3 sequence: CASTRLAGGYNEQFF. CDR3 sequence (DNA): TGCGCCAGCACCCGATTAGCGGGGGGGTACAATGAGCAGTTCTTC.

This clone was counted a single time. V usage is TRBV19 and J usage is TRBJ1-1, with a tentative D call TRBD1 (5 bases). Per germline, CDR1 LNHDA and CDR2 SQIVND (reference sequence). The CDR3 has 13 residues. With 6 bases removed from V and 4 bases from J, the gap between germline ends came to 12 bases. CDR3 DNA: TGTGCCAGTAGAGCGCGGGGGTTCACTGAAGCTTTCTTT. Protein product: CASRARGFTEAFF.

This clone appeared once. This chain uses TRBV6-5 with TRBJ1-2; 7 bases map to TRBD1. Germline V lookup: CDR1 MNHEY, CDR2 SVGAGI. V was clipped by 5 bases and J by 4 bases; unmatched bases: 10. The CDR3 has 15 residues. The CDR3 loop is CASSKVGQAFYGYTF. CDR3 sequence (DNA): TGTGCCAGCAGTAAAGTAGGACAGGCCTTCTATGGCTACACCTTC.

This clone appeared once. The CDR3 spells CSVFNQGAGYEQYF. DNA of the CDR3: TGCAGCGTTTTTAACCAGGGGGCAGGCTACGAGCAGTACTTC. The chain is built from TRBV29-1 and TRBJ2-7, with 8 bases matching TRBD1. V lost 5 bases and J lost 3; bases outside the gene matches: 9. This CDR3 has 14 amino acids. The germline CDR1 and CDR2 sequences are SQVTM and ANQGSEA.